The 8 T cell receptor beta chains given below trace back to one sample, sequenced in a study of CD4 T cells in relation to SARS-CoV-2 and coronaviruses (dated by TCRdb to the early 2020s). Library preparation used the immunoSEQ multiplex PCR assay. Held by TCRdb, this immuneACCESS table contains in-frame sequences only and omits some clones. Under half of the omission traces to an unresolved V gene where checked; the cause of the rest is unknown. The sample records roughly 63,000 clones, 85% to 95% of which are singletons. 0.14% of the sample is taken by the ten largest. CD4+ T cells from unexposed donors were collected before the COVID-19 pandemic (2011-2018). Material for sequencing was naive CD4+ T cells from PBMCs. The cell subset or site label, read with the paper, signifies: naive CD4+ T cells isolated by negative enrichment. The receptors here all came from a human donor in good health.

This clone was observed a single time. The rearrangement links TRBV27 to TRBJ2-1; 7 nucleotides line up with TRBD2. The CDR3 spans 16 residues. Germline-derived CDR1 and CDR2 are MNHEY and SMNVEV (reference sequence). The J segment lost 3 bases and the V segment lost 5 bases, leaving 10 bases of the junction unmatched. The CDR3 DNA reads TGTGCCAGCAGTCACCCGAGACTAGCAAGCTACAATGAGCAGTTCTTC. This translates into CASSHPRLASYNEQFF.

The chain has TRBV5-1 and TRBJ1-3; D not certain. The V gene's germline CDR1 is SGHRS and CDR2 YFSETQ. V lost 5 bases and J lost 0, with 6 bases in between. The CDR3 length is 13 residues. The CDR3 sequence: CASSSGSGNTIYF. The CDR3 nucleotides are TGCGCCAGCAGTTCAGGCTCTGGAAACACCATATATTTT.

This sequence joins TRBV28 and TRBJ2-3; 13 bases are shared with TRBD2. Germline trimming cut 5 bases from V and 6 bases from J; bases unmatched to any gene: 8. This CDR3 region has 16 residues. Germline values: CDR1 MDHEN, CDR2 SYDVKM. For the CDR3, the DNA is TGTGCCAGCAGTAAACTACTAGCGGGAGGGAAGGATACGCAGTATTTT. Translated, it gives CASSKLLAGGKDTQYF.

V gene TRBV9 combines with J gene TRBJ2-2, with D possibly being TRBD1 (6 bases). The CDR3 has 15 residues. Germline CDR1 and CDR2: SGDLS and YYNGEE. V was clipped by 0 bases and J by 3 bases, with 9 bases between them. CDR3 amino acids: CASSVVGGHTGELFF. The CDR3 DNA reads TGTGCCAGCAGCGTAGTTGGGGGCCACACCGGGGAGCTGTTTTTT.

The gene calls are TRBV4-2 and TRBJ1-1; D not resolved. This CDR3 comprises 14 residues. V was pared by 0 bases and J by 3 bases, with 8 bases between. Germline values: CDR1 LGHNA, CDR2 YNFKEQ. The CDR3 sequence: CASSQDSEHTEAFF. DNA of the CDR3: TGTGCCAGCAGCCAAGATTCGGAACACACTGAAGCTTTCTTT.

This chain joins TRBV7-2 and TRBJ2-1, with 7 bases fitting TRBD2. The CDR3 sequence is 16 residues long. CDR1 SGHTA and CDR2 FQGNSA come from the germline V gene. The J segment lost 2 bases and the V segment lost 8 bases, leaving 12 bases of the junction unmatched. This chain's CDR3 is CASGLDLSSTYNEQFF. For the CDR3, the DNA is TGTGCCAGCGGACTAGATTTATCCTCAACCTACAATGAGCAGTTCTTC.

The chain joins TRBV27 to TRBJ2-5; the D is unclear. CDR1 and CDR2 from the germline V gene are MNHEY and SMNVEV (reference sequence). Trimming shortened V by 4 bases and J by 1 base, and 7 bases separated the two germline ends. The CDR3 contains 13 residues. This CDR3 is CASSSMAQETQYF. The CDR3 nucleotides are TGTGCCAGCAGTTCCATGGCCCAAGAGACCCAGTACTTC.

The chain joins TRBV18 to TRBJ2-1, with TRBD2 matching 8 bases. Germline loops: CDR1 KGHSH, CDR2 LQKENI. V was pared by 5 bases and J by 4 bases, with 7 bases of the junction left unmatched. The CDR3 spans 15 residues. CDR3 nucleotide sequence: TGTGCCAGCTCAGCGCTCGCGGGAGGATACAATGAGCAGTTCTTC. Protein: CASSALAGGYNEQFF.